The 9 T cell receptor beta chains below all came from one sample that was sequenced in a study of brain T cells in children with intractable seizures. This table comes from immunoSEQ multiplex PCR, and its TCRdb copy is limited to in-frame clones, with some not included. Seen here are about 340,000 clones, roughly 92% observed once, and the top ten hold 5% to 7%. Time point noted: blood from clinic visit 5 months post-surgery; TSC patient then seizure free. Sequencing used peripheral blood, obtained less than 6 months after surgery. The receptors shown here come from a boy under three years old with tuberous sclerosis and intractable seizures.

There are a few counts of this clone. This chain links TRBV4-1 with TRBJ1-5, with 8 bases aligning to TRBD1. In germline, CDR1 is MGHRA, CDR2 YSYEKL. This CDR3 is built from 16 residues. V lost 0 bases, J lost 4 bases, and 5 bases stayed unmatched. CDR3 region: CASSQDRQGANQPQHF. The CDR3 DNA is TGCGCCAGCAGCCAAGATAGGCAGGGGGCGAATCAGCCCCAGCATTTT.

The chain combines TRBV7-9 with TRBJ2-5, with D tentatively TRBD2 (6 bases). In germline, CDR1 is SEHNR, CDR2 FQNEAQ (reference sequence). Deletions cut 5 bases from V and 3 bases from J, with 13 bases between. The CDR3 sequence is 14 residues long. CDR3 loop: CASSPTGRKETQYF. As DNA, the CDR3 is TGTGCCAGCAGCCCAACCGGGAGAAAAGAGACCCAGTACTTC. Complete variable domain (other parts from reference TRBV7-9 and TRBJ2-5): DTGVSQNPRHKITKRGQNVTFRCDPISEHNRLYWYRQTLGQGPEFLTYFQNEAQLEKSRLLSDRFSAERPKGSFSTLEIQRTEQGDSAMYLCASSPTGRKETQYFGPGTRLLVL.

The chain carries TRBV7-9 and TRBJ2-1; D unclear. V lost 5 bases, J lost 5 bases, and 16 bases lay in between. The CDR3 is 15 residues long. The germline V gene encodes CDR1 SEHNR and CDR2 FQNEAQ (reference sequence). The CDR3 region has the DNA TGTGCCAGCAGCCCCCCGACATACTATCACAATGAGCAGTTCTTC. This translates into CASSPPTYYHNEQFF.

This clone was picked up a small number of times. The chain is built from TRBV3-1 (or the pseudogene TRBV3-2) and TRBJ1-5; TRBD1 is a possible D gene (5 bases). This CDR3 is 13 amino acids long. Germline V gives CDR1 LGHDT, CDR2 YNNKEL (reference sequence). Between the trimmed V and J ends, which lost 2 bases and 5 bases, there was a span of 7 bases. The CDR3 DNA reads as TGTGCCAGCAGCCAACGACAGTATCAGCCCCAGCATTTT. Residues: CASSQRQYQPQHF.

This clone is a singleton in its sample. The chain has TRBV7-8 and TRBJ1-1; 7 positions match TRBD1. CDR1 and CDR2 from the germline V gene are SGHVS and FQNEAQ. This CDR3 region has 17 residues. V was pared by 1 base and J by 2 bases, with 10 bases of the junction left unmatched. The CDR3 sequence: CASSLGRDRAPNTEAFF. The CDR3 DNA sequence: TGTGCCAGCAGCTTAGGACGAGACAGGGCTCCCAACACTGAAGCTTTCTTT.

The V call is TRBV11-3, the J call TRBJ2-7; weak D call: TRBD2 (6 bases). Trimming removed 5 bases at V and 0 bases at J, with 11 bases between. CDR3 length equals 14 residues. CDR1 is SGHNT and CDR2 is YENEEA in the germline V gene. The CDR3 region is CASSRTMSSYEQYF. DNA for the CDR3: TGTGCCAGCAGCCGGACTATGAGCTCCTACGAGCAGTACTTC.

The chain employs TRBV4-1 and TRBJ1-3, with D tentatively TRBD1 (5 bases). V shed 3 bases and J shed 8 bases, with 26 bases lying between them. Germline CDR1 MGHRA, CDR2 YSYEKL. The CDR3 is 18 amino acids. CDR3 DNA sequence: TGCGCCAGCAGCCATATATTCGGGACCCTCGAAGGCGGTGACACCATATATTTT. As protein: CASSHIFGTLEGGDTIYF.

The chain uses TRBV21-1 and TRBJ2-5. TRBV21-1 is an annotated pseudogene. CDR3 length: 22 amino acids. CDR3 nucleotides: TGTGCCAGCAGCAAACCCCGGCTCGCGCATTTCGCTTATGGGCGGAACTGGGGGACCCAGTACTTC. Its protein is CASSKPRLAHFAYGRNWGTQYF.

This clone was recorded once. The V gene is TRBV29-1, the J gene TRBJ2-3; 14 bases agree with TRBD2. V shed 5 bases, J shed 2 bases, and the junction held 6 bases outside the gene matches. CDR3 size: 16 residues. Looked up from germline, CDR1 is SQVTM and CDR2 is ANQGSEA. CDR3 in DNA: TGCAGCGTTTTGGGACTAGCGGGGGACTACACAGATACGCAGTATTTT. It codes for CSVLGLAGDYTDTQYF.